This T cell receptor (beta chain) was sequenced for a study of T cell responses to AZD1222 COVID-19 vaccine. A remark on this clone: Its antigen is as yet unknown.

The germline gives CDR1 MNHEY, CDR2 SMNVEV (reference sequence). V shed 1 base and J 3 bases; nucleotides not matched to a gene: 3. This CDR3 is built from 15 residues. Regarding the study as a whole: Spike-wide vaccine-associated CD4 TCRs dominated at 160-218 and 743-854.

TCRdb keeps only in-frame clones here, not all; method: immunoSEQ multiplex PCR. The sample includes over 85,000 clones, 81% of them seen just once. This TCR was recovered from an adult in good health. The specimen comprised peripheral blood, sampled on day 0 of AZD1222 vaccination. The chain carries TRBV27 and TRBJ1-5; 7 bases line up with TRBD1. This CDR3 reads CASSLYQGDNQPQHF. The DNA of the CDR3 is TGTGCCAGCAGTTTATACCAGGGGGACAATCAGCCCCAGCATTTT.